This T cell receptor beta chain is from a study of vaccination and CD4 T cells after COVID-19. Study as a whole: Overlapping SARS-CoV-2, HCoV-NL63, HCoV-OC43 and HCoV-229E spike peptides were used to stimulate cells.

Sequencing of the DNA from cultured CD4+ T cells was carried out with the Oncomine TCR Beta short-read assay. CD4+ T cells were cultured, and genomic DNA was extracted from them. TCRdb independently ran MiXCR on the PCR reads; one entry per CDR3 protein. Of under 15,000 distinct CDR3 sequences in the sample, over 25% were seen once. This clonotype was seen only a few times. Its antigen remains unidentified. Treatment of the sample: roughly nine-day PBMC culture with coronavirus spike peptide pools or control peptides (ViraFEST assay). After expanding antigen-specific T cells with peptide pools, ViraFEST sequenced their TCRs. Cultures used more than 1.5 million PBMCs per well, approximately 9.2 IU/ml IL-2 and approximately 9.6 ug/ml peptides. Sequenced sample: cultured CD4+ T cells from blood. The sequence was obtained from a human donor with COVID-19.

CDR3 DNA sequence: TGTGCCAGCAGTGAAATGCTAGCTGGGGGCACAGATACGCAGTATTTT. It encodes CASSEMLAGGTDTQYF. The V and J genes are TRBV6-1 and TRBJ2-3, with D maybe TRBD2 (5 bases). CDR1 and CDR2 from the germline V gene are MNHNS and SASEGT. The CDR3 length is 16 residues. V gave up 2 bases and J gave up 1 base, with 13 bases separating them.